Listed below are T cell receptor beta chains from one sample, sequenced in a study of read filtering for tumor transcriptome and immune sequencing. TCRdb reprocessed the reads with MiXCR, giving one entry per CDR3 protein. The sample carries tens of thousands of distinct CDR3 sequences, about an eighth recorded once. The sequenced sample was a population of CD138-negative cells sorted from bone marrow. Receptors were obtained from a donor older than 35 with multiple myeloma. CDR3s include the opening cysteine and the closing phenylalanine or tryptophan. The order of the fields is J gene, D gene, V gene, CDR3 protein. D genes are given only for firm matches.

TRBJ1-5	-	TRBV3-1	CASSQDRNTNQPQHF
TRBJ1-1	-	TRBV20-1	CSSRQHPNTEAFF
TRBJ2-1	-	TRBV4-1	CASSQEPSYNEQFF
TRBJ2-3	TRBD2	TRBV30	CAWSVTSGYTDTQYF
TRBJ2-2	TRBD2	TRBV20-1	CSARASGNTGELFF
TRBJ2-1	-	TRBV7-2	CPSSISRSEQFF
TRBJ2-1	TRBD2	TRBV7-9	CASSLLPSGENNEQFF
TRBJ2-2	-	TRBV7-2	CASSLKTRPNTGELFF
TRBJ2-1	-	TRBV5-1	CASSLEGGRSYNEQFF
TRBJ2-1	-	TRBV7-2	CASSLWGSYNEQFF
TRBJ1-5	-	TRBV6-2/TRBV6-3	CASSSLVLLKGSNQPQHF
TRBJ1-4	-	TRBV29-1	CSVLERNPGEKLFF
TRBJ2-2	TRBD2	TRBV24-1	CATAPGGINTGELFF
TRBJ2-6	-	TRBV5-1	CASSLDFSGANVLTF
TRBJ2-6	-	TRBV27	CASSLGSYRDFYSGANVLTF
TRBJ2-3	TRBD2	TRBV20-1	CSAREVSGSDTQYF
TRBJ1-2	-	TRBV29-1	CSVGRERFTRYTF
TRBJ1-1	-	TRBV19	CASSIKGTEAFF
TRBJ2-5	-	TRBV9	CASSQSETQYF
TRBJ2-7	TRBD2	TRBV11-2	CASSLASGRAPYF
TRBJ2-5	-	TRBV10-3	CAISDHQETQYF
TRBJ2-7	TRBD1	TRBV5-1	CASSLAFGTGGAEQYF
TRBJ1-4	-	TRBV7-2	CASSSSGAYNEKLFF
TRBJ2-7	TRBD2	TRBV20-1	CSACSAGGPYEQYF
TRBJ2-1	-	TRBV6-2/TRBV6-3	CASSSKDSRAYNEQFF
TRBJ2-2	-	TRBV5-1	CASSREPGPGFVGELFF
TRBJ2-5	-	TRBV28	CASSLSLTGETQYF
TRBJ2-7	-	TRBV19	CATSGAVSYEQYF
TRBJ2-5	-	TRBV5-1	CASSLYQVPMRTQYF
TRBJ2-1	-	TRBV12-3/TRBV12-4	CASSLRLALLGNEQFF
TRBJ2-5	TRBD2	TRBV11-2	CASSLRVAGGLRTETQYF
TRBJ1-2	TRBD1	TRBV10-3	CAISESRTGDPYGYTF
TRBJ2-5	-	TRBV24-1	CATSDDIQETQYF
TRBJ2-1	TRBD1	TRBV14	CASSHWTGSVNEQFF
TRBJ2-7	TRBD1	TRBV19	CASSIDLDRYYEQYF
TRBJ2-5	-	TRBV13	CASSLVSSRETQYF
TRBJ2-1	TRBD2	TRBV4-1	CASSHERTSGKQFF
TRBJ2-7	-	TRBV5-6	CASSLFTGRPYEQYF
TRBJ2-7	-	TRBV20-1	CSAAVGGGPYEQYF
TRBJ1-5	-	TRBV28	CASSLLAVGNQPQHF
TRBJ2-6	-	TRBV11-1	CASSLKKGSGAIVLTF
TRBJ1-1	-	TRBV20-1	CSARVGGRWTEAFF
TRBJ2-7	TRBD1	TRBV20-1	CSARPQGAREQYF
TRBJ1-6	-	TRBV2	CASSAGSPLHF
TRBJ2-3	TRBD1	TRBV27	CASTRGTDRGRADTQYF
TRBJ1-2	-	TRBV29-1	CSAGAEGYTF